This T cell receptor beta chain was sequenced in a study of beta chain features in type 1 diabetes. The study, taken as a whole, reports: Type 1 diabetes patients showed a moderate but significant shortening of TCRB CDR3s in all four CD4+ subsets. Type 1 diabetes patients had VDJ junctions that carried fewer insertions and more deletions. For TCRB rearrangement, an influence of HLA type remained unresolved here.

This clone was detected a few times. Its target is not known. The sample contains more than one DNA sequence encoding this CDR3. Investigators reverse transcribed all isolated RNA, so they sequenced expressed TCRB transcripts. Naive, central memory and regulatory T cell samples averaged about 3.3 million immunoSEQ reads each. Clones were read by immunoSEQ multiplex PCR, and TCRdb kept only the in-frame ones, dropping some. Here the sample spans 200,000 to 300,000 clones, about a tenth being singletons. V was pared by 0 bases and J by 8 bases, with 8 bases between. CDR1 and CDR2 (germline): SGDLS, YYNGEE. This CDR3 spans 12 amino acids.

The clonotype was recovered from a man aged 25 to 40 with type 1 diabetes. This chain joins TRBV9 and TRBJ1-2; no clear D. Sequenced sample: naive CD4+ T cells from blood. The CDR3 DNA is TGTGCCAGCAGCGTAGTTGGCGGGGGCTACACCTTC. It yields the protein CASSVVGGGYTF.